This is a list of T cell receptor beta chains from one sample in a study of T cells in Graves' hyperthyroidism and ophthalmopathy. TCRdb reanalysed the multiplex PCR reads using MiXCR and keeps one entry per CDR3 protein. The sample includes hundreds of thousands of distinct CDR3 sequences, over 40% of them seen just once. The specimen sequenced was peripheral blood or thyroid tissue (not recorded which). These receptor sequences come from an adult man with Graves' disease, either hyperthyroidism or ophthalmopathy (not recorded which). Both conserved end residues are part of each CDR3. The D gene is left open where the match is weak. The listing skips clone size in some rows; elsewhere it reads once, few, many or a size class.

clone size	V gene	D gene	J gene	CDR3 protein	CDR3 DNA
NA	TRBV10-3	TRBD1	TRBJ2-7	CATADRGYEQYF	TGTGCCACCGCGGACAGGGGCTACGAGCAGTACTTC
many	TRBV20-1	NA	TRBJ1-1	CSARALAGEAFF	TGCAGTGCTAGAGCCCTCGCGGGAGAAGCTTTCTTT
NA	TRBV6-1	TRBD1	TRBJ1-6	CASSYNRGLSNSPLHF	TGTGCCAGCAGTTACAACAGGGGGCTTTCTAATTCACCCCTCCACTTT
many	TRBV29-1	TRBD1	TRBJ2-7	CSVADRGRYEQYF	TGCAGCGTAGCGGACAGGGGGCGGTACGAGCAGTACTTC
NA	TRBV20-1	TRBD1	TRBJ1-2	CSASGFVRGRFADGYTF	TGCAGTGCTAGTGGTTTTGTCAGGGGGCGATTTGCGGATGGCTACACCTTC
NA	TRBV14	NA	TRBJ1-6	CASSQERGYNSPLHF	TGTGCCAGCAGCCAAGAGCGGGGGTATAATTCACCCCTCCACTTT
NA	TRBV7-3	NA	TRBJ2-5	CASSQEGRLQETQYF	TGCGCCAGCAGCCAAGAGGGACGCCTCCAAGAGACCCAGTACTTC
NA	TRBV2	NA	TRBJ1-5	CASSLSRGMQPQHF	TGTGCCAGCAGCCTATCCAGGGGTATGCAGCCCCAGCATTTT
many	TRBV11-2	NA	TRBJ1-2	CASSRARIGANYGYTF	TGTGCCAGCAGCCGTGCAAGAATCGGGGCTAACTATGGCTACACCTTC
NA	TRBV7-2	TRBD1	TRBJ2-1	CASVLGQGDDEQFF	TGTGCCAGCGTTCTGGGGCAGGGGGACGATGAGCAGTTCTTC
NA	TRBV2	NA	TRBJ1-2	CASSPTRYYYGYTF	TGTGCCAGCAGTCCAACCCGGTATTACTATGGCTACACCTTC
NA	TRBV7-2	NA	TRBJ1-1	CASSSQGRGDTEAFF	TGTGCCAGCAGCTCCCAGGGGCGCGGGGACACTGAAGCTTTCTTT
many	TRBV14	NA	TRBJ2-7	CASSFTTGGYEQYF	TGTGCCAGCAGCTTTACGACAGGCGGCTACGAGCAGTACTTC
many	TRBV2	NA	TRBJ1-5	CASSGGHNQPQHF	TGTGCCAGCAGTGGCGGACACAATCAGCCCCAGCATTTT
NA	TRBV2	NA	TRBJ2-6	CASSLTGGGVNVLTF	TGTGCCAGCAGTCTGACAGGTGGCGGGGTCAACGTCCTGACTTTC
NA	TRBV7-8	NA	TRBJ2-7	CASSSPSSYEQYF	TGTGCCAGCAGCTCCCCTAGCTCCTACGAGCAGTACTTC
few	TRBV7-6	NA	TRBJ1-1	CASSITGLLTANTEAFF	TGTGCCAGCAGCATCACCGGGCTCCTAACGGCGAACACTGAAGCTTTCTTT
NA	TRBV29-1	TRBD2	TRBJ2-7	CSVGGPRGGYGYEQYF	TGCAGCGTTGGCGGGCCACGGGGGGGCTATGGCTACGAGCAGTACTTC
once	TRBV29-1	NA	TRBJ1-5	CSSLTVPHQPQHF	TGCAGCAGCCTGACAGTCCCCCATCAGCCCCAGCATTTT
NA	TRBV7-9	TRBD1	TRBJ1-1	CASSPSGTGTEAFF	TGTGCCAGCAGCCCGTCCGGGACAGGGACTGAAGCTTTCTTT
many	TRBV7-9	NA	TRBJ2-7	CASSLGATNSYEQYF	TGTGCCAGCAGCTTAGGGGCTACTAACTCCTACGAGCAGTACTTC
few	TRBV7-8	NA	TRBJ1-2	CASTPHPNYGYTF	TGTGCCAGCACCCCACACCCTAACTATGGCTACACCTTC